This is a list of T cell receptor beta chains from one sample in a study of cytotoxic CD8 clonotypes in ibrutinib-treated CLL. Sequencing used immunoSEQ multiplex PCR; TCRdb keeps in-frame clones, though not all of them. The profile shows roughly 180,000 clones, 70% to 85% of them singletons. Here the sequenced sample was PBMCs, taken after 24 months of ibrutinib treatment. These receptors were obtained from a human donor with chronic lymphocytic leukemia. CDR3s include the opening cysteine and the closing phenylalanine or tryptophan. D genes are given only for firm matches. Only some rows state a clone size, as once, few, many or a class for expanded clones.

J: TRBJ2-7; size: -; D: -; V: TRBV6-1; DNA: TGTGCCAGCAGGACGCCTAAGCCCCTATACGAGCAGTACTTC; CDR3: CASRTPKPLYEQYF
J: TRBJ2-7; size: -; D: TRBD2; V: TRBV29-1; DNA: TGCAGCGTGAGGACTAGCTACGAGCAGTACTTC; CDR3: CSVRTSYEQYF
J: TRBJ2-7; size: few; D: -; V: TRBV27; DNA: TGTGCCAGCAGGACGACAGGCATCCACGAGCAGTACTTC; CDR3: CASRTTGIHEQYF
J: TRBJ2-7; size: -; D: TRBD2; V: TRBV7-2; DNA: TGTGCCACCGCCCCGGGACTAGCGGGAGGTAGAGAGCAGTACTTC; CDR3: CATAPGLAGGREQYF
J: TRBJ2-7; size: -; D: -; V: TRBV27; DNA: TGTGCCAGCACCAGCTCCTACGAGCAGTACTTC; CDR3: CASTSSYEQYF
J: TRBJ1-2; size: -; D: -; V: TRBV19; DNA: TGTGCCAGTACCTCCGGGACAATAGAGGGAAACTATGGCTACACCTTC; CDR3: CASTSGTIEGNYGYTF
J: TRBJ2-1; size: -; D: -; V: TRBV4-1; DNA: TGCGCCAGCAGCCAAGCGCCTAGCGTGACCGAGCAGTTCTTC; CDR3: CASSQAPSVTEQFF
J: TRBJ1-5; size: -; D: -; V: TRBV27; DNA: TGTGCCAGCAGTTCGGGGGAAACCTTCAATCAGCCCCAGCATTTT; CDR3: CASSSGETFNQPQHF
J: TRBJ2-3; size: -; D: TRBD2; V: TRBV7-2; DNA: TGTGCCAGCAGCCGTGGCCTAGCGGGGGGAAGAAATACGCAGTATTTT; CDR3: CASSRGLAGGRNTQYF
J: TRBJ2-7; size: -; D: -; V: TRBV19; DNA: TGTGCCAGTAGTATCCGACTGGCCTTGCCCTACGAGCAGTACTTC; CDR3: CASSIRLALPYEQYF
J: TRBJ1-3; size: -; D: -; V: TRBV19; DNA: TGTGCCAGTAAGGGTTTTCGGGCTGGAAACACCATATATTTT; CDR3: CASKGFRAGNTIYF